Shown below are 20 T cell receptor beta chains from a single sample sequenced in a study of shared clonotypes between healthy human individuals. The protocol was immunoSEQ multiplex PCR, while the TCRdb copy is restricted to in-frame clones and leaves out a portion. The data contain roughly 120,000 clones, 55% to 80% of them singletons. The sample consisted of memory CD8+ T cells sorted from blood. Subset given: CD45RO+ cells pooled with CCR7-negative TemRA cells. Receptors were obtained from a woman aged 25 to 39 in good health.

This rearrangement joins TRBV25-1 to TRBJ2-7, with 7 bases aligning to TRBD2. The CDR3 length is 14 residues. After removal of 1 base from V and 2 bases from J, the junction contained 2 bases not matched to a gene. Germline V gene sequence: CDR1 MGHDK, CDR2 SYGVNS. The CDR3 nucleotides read TGTGCCAGCAGTGAATGGGACTACCCCTACGAGCAGTACTTC. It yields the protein CASSEWDYPYEQYF.

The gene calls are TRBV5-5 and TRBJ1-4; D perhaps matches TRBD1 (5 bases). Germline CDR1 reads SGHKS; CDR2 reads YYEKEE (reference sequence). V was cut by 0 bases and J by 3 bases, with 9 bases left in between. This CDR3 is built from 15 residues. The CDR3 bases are TGTGCCAGCAGCTTGGGAGGGGTCTCTAATGAAAAACTGTTTTTT. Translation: CASSLGGVSNEKLFF. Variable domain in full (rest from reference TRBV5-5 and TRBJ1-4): DAGVTQSPTHLIKTRGQQVTLRCSPISGHKSVSWYQQVLGQGPQFIFQYYEKEERGRGNFPDRFSARQFPNYSSELNVNALLLGDSALYLCASSLGGVSNEKLFFGSGTQLSVL.

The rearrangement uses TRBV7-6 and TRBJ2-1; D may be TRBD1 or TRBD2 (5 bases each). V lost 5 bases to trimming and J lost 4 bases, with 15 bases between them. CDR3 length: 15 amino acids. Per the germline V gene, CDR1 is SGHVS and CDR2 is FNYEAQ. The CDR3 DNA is TGTGCCAGCAGCAATGGGGGAGTAGGGTACAATGAGCAGTTCTTC. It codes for CASSNGGVGYNEQFF.

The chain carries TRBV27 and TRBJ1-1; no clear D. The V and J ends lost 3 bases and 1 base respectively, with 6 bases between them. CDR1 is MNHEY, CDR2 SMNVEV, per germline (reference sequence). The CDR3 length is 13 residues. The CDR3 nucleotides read TGTGCCAGCAGTTTTTTCCCGAACACTGAAGCTTTCTTT. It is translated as CASSFFPNTEAFF.

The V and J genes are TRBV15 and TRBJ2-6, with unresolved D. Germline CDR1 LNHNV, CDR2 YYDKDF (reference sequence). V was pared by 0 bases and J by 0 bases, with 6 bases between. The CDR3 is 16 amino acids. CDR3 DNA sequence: TGTGCCACCAGCAGAGATAGGCGCTCTGGGGCCAACGTCCTGACTTTC. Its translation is CATSRDRRSGANVLTF. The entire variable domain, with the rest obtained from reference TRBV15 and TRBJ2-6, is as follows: DAMVIQNPRYQVTQFGKPVTLSCSQTLNHNVMYWYQQKSSQAPKLLFHYYDKDFNNEADTPDNFQSRRPNTSFCFLDIRSPGLGDTAMYLCATSRDRRSGANVLTFGAGSRLTVL.

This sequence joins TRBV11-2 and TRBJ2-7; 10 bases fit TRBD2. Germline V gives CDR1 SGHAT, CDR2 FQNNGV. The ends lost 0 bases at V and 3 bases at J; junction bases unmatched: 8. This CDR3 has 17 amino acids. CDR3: CASSLDWFSGRDYEQYF. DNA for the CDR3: TGTGCCAGCAGCTTAGATTGGTTCAGCGGGAGGGACTACGAGCAGTACTTC.

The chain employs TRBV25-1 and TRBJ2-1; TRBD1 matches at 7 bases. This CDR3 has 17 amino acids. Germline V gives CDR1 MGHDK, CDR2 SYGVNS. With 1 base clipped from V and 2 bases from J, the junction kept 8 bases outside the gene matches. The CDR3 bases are TGTGCCAGCAGTGAATCGAAGAGGGGGCTCACCTACAATGAGCAGTTCTTC. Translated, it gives CASSESKRGLTYNEQFF.

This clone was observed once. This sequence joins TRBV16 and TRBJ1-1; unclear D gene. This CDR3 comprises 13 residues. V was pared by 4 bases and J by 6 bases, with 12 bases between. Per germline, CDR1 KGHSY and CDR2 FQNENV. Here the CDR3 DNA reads TGTGCCAGCAGCCCCCGCAGGAGCCCTGAAGCTTTCTTT. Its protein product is CASSPRRSPEAFF.

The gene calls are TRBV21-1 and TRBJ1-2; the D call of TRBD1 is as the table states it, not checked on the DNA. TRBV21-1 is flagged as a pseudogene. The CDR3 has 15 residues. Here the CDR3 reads CASSKSGTGDYGYTF. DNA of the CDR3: TGTGCCAGCAGCAAAAGTGGGACAGGGGACTATGGCTACACCTTC.

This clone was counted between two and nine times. CDR3 loop: CASSSIRHEQYF. DNA for the CDR3: TGTGCCAGCAGTTCTATTCGACACGAGCAGTACTTC. The chain uses TRBV27 and TRBJ2-5; D uncertain. The J call is uncertain, as TRBJ2-7 better fits the DNA end. Germline V CDR1 and CDR2: MNHEY, SMNVEV (reference sequence). This CDR3 spans 12 amino acids.

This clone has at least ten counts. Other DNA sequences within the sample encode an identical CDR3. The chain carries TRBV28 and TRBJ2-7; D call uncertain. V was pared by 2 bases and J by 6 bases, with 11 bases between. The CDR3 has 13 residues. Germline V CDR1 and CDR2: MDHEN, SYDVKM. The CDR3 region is CASSLSPVVEQYF. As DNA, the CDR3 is TGTGCCAGCAGTTTAAGCCCTGTGGTCGAGCAGTACTTC.

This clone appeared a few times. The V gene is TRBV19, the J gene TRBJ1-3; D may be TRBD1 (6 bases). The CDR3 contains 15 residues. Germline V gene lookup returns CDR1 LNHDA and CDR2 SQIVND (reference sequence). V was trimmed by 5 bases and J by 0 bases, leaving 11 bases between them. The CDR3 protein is CASSVQGYSGNTIYF. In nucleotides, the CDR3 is TGTGCCAGTAGTGTACAGGGCTACTCTGGAAACACCATATATTTT. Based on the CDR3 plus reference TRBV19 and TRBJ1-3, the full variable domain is DGGITQSPKYLFRKEGQNVTLSCEQNLNHDAMYWYRQDPGQGLRLIYYSQIVNDFQKGDIAEGYSVSREKKESFPLTVTSAQKNPTAFYLCASSVQGYSGNTIYFGEGSWLTVV.

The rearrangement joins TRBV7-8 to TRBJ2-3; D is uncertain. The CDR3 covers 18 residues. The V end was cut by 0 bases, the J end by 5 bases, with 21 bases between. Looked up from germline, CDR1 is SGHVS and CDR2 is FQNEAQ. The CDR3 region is CASSLALSDQAGEDTQYF. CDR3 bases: TGTGCCAGCAGCTTAGCGCTCAGCGACCAGGCTGGGGAAGATACGCAGTATTTT.

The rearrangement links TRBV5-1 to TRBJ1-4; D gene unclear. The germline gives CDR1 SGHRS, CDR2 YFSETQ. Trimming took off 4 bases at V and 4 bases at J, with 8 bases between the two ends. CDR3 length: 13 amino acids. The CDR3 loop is CASSLWINEKLFF. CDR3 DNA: TGCGCCAGCAGCCTATGGATTAATGAAAAACTGTTTTTT.

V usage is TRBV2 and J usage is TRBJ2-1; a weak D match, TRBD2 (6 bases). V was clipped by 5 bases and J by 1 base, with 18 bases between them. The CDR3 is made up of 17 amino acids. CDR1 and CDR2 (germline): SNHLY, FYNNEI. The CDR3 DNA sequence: TGTGCCAGCAGTCCTTTCTTTGGGGACTTGTCCTACAATGAGCAGTTCTTC. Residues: CASSPFFGDLSYNEQFF.

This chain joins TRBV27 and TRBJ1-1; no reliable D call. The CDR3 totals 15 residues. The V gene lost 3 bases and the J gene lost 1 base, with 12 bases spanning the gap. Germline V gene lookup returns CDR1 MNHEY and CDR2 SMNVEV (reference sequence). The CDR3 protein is CASSLVGSPNTEAFF. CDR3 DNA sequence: TGTGCCAGCAGTTTGGTGGGGTCCCCGAACACTGAAGCTTTCTTT.

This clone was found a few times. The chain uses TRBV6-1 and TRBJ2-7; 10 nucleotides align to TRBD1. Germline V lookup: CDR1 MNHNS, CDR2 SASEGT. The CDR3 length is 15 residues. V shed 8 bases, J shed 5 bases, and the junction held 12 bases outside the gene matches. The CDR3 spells CASLPMWDRGHEQYF. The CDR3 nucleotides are TGTGCCAGCCTTCCAATGTGGGACAGGGGTCACGAGCAGTACTTC.

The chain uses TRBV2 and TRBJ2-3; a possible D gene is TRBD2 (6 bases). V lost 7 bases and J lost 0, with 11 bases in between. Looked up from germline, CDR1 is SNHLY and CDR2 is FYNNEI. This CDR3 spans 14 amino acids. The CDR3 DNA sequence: TGTGCCAGCAATTCCCGGGGGAGCACAGATACGCAGTATTTT. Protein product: CASNSRGSTDTQYF. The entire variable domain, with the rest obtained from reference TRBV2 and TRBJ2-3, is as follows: EPEVTQTPSHQVTQMGQEVILRCVPISNHLYFYWYRQILGQKVEFLVSFYNNEISEKSEIFDDQFSVERPDGSNFTLKIRSTKLEDSAMYFCASNSRGSTDTQYFGPGTRLTVL.

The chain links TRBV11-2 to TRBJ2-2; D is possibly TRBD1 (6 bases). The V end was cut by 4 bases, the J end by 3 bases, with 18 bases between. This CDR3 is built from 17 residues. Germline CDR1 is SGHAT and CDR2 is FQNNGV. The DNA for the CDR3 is TGTGCCAGCAGCTGGGGCCTCGAACAGGGTTACACCGGGGAGCTGTTTTTT. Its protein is CASSWGLEQGYTGELFF.

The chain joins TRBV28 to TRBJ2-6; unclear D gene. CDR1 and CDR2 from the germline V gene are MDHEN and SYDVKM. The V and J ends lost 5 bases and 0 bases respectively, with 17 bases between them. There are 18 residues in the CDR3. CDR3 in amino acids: CASSPRVRLLSGANVLTF. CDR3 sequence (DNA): TGTGCCAGCAGTCCTAGAGTGAGGCTACTCTCTGGGGCCAACGTCCTGACTTTC. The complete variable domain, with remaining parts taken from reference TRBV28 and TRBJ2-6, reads DVKVTQSSRYLVKRTGEKVFLECVQDMDHENMFWYRQDPGLGLRLIYFSYDVKMKEKGDIPEGYSVSREKKERFSLILESASTNQTSMYLCASSPRVRLLSGANVLTFGAGSRLTVL.